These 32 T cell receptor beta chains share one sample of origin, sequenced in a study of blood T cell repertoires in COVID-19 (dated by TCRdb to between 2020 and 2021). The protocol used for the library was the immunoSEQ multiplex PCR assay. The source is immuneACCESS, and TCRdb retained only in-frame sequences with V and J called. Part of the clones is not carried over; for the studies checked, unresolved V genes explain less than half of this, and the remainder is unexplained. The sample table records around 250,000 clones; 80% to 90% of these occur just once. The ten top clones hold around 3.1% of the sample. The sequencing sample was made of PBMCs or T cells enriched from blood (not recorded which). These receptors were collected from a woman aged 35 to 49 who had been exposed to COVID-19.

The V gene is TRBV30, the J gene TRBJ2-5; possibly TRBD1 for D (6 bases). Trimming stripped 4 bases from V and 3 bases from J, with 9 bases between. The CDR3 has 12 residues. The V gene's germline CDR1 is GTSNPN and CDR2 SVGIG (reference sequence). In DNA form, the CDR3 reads TGTGCCTGGAACAGGGACGAAGAGACCCAGTACTTC. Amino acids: CAWNRDEETQYF.

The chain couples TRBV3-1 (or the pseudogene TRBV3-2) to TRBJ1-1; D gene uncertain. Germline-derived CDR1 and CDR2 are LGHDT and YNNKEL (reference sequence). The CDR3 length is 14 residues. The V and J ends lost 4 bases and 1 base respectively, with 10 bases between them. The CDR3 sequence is CASSRRLRNTEAFF. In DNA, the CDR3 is TGTGCCAGCAGCCGCAGACTTCGGAACACTGAAGCTTTCTTT.

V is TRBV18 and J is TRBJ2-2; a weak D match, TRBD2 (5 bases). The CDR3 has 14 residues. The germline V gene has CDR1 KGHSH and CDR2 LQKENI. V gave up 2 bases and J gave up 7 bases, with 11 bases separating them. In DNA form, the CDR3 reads TGTGCCAGCTCACCAAGGCAGGCGGGCGGGGAGCTGTTTTTT. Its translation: CASSPRQAGGELFF.

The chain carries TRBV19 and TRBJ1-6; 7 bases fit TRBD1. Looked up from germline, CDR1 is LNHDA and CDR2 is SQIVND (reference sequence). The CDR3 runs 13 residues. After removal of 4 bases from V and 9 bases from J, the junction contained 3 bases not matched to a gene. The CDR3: CASSNRGGSPLHF. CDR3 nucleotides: TGTGCCAGTAGTAACAGGGGAGGTTCACCCCTCCACTTT.

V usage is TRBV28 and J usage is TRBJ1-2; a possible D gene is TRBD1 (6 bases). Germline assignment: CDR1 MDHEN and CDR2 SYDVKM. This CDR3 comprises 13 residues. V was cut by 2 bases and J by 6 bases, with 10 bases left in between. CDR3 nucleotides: TGTGCCAGCAGTTTAGAATCAGGGGATGGCTACACCTTC. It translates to CASSLESGDGYTF.

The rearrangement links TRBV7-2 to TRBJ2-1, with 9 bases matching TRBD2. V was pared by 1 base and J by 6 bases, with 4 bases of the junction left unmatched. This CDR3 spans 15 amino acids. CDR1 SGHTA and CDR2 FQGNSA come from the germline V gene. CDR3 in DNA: TGTGCCAGCAGCTTAGTTGGGACTAGCACCAATGAGCAGTTCTTC. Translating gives CASSLVGTSTNEQFF.

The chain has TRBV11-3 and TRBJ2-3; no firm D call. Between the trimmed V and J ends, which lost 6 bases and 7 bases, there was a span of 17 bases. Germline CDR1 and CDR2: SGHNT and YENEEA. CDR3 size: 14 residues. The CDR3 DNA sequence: TGTGCCAGCAGGAGTAGTAAGTTTGAGAATACGCAGTATTTT. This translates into CASRSSKFENTQYF.

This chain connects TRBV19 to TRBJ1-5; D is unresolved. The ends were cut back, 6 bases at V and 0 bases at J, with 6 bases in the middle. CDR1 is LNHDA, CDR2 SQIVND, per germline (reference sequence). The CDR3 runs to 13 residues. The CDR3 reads CASRTYSNQPQHF. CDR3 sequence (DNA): TGTGCCAGTAGAACATATAGCAATCAGCCCCAGCATTTT. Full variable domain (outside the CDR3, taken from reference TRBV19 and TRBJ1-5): DGGITQSPKYLFRKEGQNVTLSCEQNLNHDAMYWYRQDPGQGLRLIYYSQIVNDFQKGDIAEGYSVSREKKESFPLTVTSAQKNPTAFYLCASRTYSNQPQHFGDGTRLSIL.

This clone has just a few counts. CDR3 in DNA: TGTGCCAGCAGCTGGGCCGGGACAGGGGGTCCCCCCCTCCACTTT. Translation: CASSWAGTGGPPLHF. The gene calls are TRBV27 and TRBJ1-6; 11 bases map to TRBD1. J lost 13 bases, V lost 6 bases, and 11 bases had no gene match. Germline CDR1 is MNHEY and CDR2 is SMNVEV (reference sequence). The CDR3 runs 15 residues.

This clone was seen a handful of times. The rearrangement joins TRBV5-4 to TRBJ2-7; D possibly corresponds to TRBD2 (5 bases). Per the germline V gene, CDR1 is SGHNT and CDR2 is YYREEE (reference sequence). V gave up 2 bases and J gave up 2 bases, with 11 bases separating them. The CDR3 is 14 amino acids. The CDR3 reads CASSFGVGTYEQYF. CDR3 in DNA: TGTGCCAGCAGCTTCGGGGTAGGGACCTACGAGCAGTACTTC.

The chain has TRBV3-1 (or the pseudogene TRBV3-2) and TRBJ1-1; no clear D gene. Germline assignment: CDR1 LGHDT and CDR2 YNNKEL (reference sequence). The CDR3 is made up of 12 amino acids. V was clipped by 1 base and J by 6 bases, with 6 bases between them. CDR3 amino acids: CASSQVRAEAFF. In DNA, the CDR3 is TGTGCCAGCAGCCAAGTGCGGGCTGAAGCTTTCTTT.

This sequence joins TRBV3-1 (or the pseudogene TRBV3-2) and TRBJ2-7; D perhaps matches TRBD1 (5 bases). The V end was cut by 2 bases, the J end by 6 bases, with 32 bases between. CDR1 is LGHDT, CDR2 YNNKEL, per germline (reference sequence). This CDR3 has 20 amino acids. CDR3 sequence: CASSQSRVGKSKSRQSEQYV. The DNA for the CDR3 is TGTGCCAGCAGCCAATCAAGAGTCGGCAAATCAAAGTCCCGACAGTCCGAGCAGTACGTC.

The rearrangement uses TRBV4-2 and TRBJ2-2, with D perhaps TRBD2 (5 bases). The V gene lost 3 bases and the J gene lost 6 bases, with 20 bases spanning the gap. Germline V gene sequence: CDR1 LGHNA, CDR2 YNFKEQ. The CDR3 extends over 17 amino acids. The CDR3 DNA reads TGTGCCAGCAGCCACCCGTGGGGAGCGAGGATGGCCGGGGAGCTGTTTTTT. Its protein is CASSHPWGARMAGELFF.

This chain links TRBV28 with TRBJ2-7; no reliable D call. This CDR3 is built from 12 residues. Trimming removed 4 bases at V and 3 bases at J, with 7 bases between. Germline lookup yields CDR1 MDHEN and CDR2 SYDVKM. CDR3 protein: CASSYRDYEQYF. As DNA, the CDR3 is TGTGCCAGCAGTTACCGAGACTACGAGCAGTACTTC.

The CDR3 DNA reads as TGTGCCAGCCAACTTATGGAAGACGCGGCCCAGTACTTC. Translation: CASQLMEDAAQYF. The J gene is TRBJ2-5, the V gene TRBV7-9; D gene unclear. With 8 bases removed from V and 9 bases from J, the gap between germline ends came to 19 bases. From germline, CDR1 is SEHNR and CDR2 FQNEAQ (reference sequence). CDR3 length: 13 amino acids.

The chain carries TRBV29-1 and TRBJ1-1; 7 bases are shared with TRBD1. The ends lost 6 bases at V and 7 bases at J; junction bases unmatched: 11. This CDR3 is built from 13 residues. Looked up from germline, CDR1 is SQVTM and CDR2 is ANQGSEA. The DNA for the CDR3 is TGCAGCGTACACCGACGCACAGGGGATGAAGCTTTCTTT. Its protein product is CSVHRRTGDEAFF.

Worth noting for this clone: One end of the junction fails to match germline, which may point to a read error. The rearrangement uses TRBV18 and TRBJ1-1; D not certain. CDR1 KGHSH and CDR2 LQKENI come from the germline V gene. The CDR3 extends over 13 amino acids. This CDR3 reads CASSPSQPTEAFF. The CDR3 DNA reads TGTGCCAGCTCACCTTCACAGCCCACTGAGGCTTTCTTT.

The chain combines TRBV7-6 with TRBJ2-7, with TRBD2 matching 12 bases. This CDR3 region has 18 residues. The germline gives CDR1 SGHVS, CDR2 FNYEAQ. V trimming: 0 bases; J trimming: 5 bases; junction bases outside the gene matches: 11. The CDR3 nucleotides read TGTGCCAGCAGCTTAGCGACTAGCGGGAGCTTTCTATCGAACGAGCAGTACGTC. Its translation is CASSLATSGSFLSNEQYV.

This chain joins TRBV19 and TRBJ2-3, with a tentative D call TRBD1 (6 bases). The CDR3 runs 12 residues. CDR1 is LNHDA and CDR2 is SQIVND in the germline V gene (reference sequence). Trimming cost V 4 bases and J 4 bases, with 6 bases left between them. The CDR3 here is CASSTGADTQYF. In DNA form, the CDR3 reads TGTGCCAGTAGTACAGGGGCAGATACGCAGTATTTT.

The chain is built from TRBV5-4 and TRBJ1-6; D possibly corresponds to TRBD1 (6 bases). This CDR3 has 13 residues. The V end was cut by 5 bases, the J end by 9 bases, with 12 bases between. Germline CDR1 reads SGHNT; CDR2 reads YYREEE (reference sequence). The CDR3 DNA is TGTGCCAGCAGGCAGTTACAGGGTTCACCCCTCCACTTT. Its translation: CASRQLQGSPLHF.

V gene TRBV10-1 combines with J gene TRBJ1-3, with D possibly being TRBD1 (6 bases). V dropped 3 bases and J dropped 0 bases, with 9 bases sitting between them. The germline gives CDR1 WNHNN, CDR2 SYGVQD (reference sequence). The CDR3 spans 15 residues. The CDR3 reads CASSEDRNSGNTIYF. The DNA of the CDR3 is TGCGCCAGCAGTGAAGACAGGAACTCTGGAAACACCATATATTTT.

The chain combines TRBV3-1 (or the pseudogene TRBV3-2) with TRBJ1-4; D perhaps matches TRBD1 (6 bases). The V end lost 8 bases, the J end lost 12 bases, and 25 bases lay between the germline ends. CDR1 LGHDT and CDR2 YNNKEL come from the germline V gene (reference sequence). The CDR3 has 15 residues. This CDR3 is CASAPYDRSDIELFF. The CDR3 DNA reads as TGTGCCAGCGCCCCGTATGACAGGAGCGATATCGAACTGTTTTTT.

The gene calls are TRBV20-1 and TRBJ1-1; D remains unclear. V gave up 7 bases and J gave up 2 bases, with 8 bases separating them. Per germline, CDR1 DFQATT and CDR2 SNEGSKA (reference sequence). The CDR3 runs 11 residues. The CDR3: CSVTGNTEAFF. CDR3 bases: TGCAGTGTAACGGGAAACACTGAAGCTTTCTTT.

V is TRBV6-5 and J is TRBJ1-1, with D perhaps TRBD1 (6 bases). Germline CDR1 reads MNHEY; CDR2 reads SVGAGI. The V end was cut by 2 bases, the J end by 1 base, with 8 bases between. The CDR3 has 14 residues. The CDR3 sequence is CASSYGTPNTEAFF. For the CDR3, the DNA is TGTGCCAGCAGTTACGGGACACCGAACACTGAAGCTTTCTTT.

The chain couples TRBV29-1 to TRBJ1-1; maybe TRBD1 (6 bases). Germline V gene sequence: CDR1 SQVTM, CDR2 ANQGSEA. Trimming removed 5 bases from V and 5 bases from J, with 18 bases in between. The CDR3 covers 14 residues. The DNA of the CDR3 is TGCAGCGTTCGTTCCGGGGGGCTAGCTACTGAAGCTTTCTTT. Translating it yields CSVRSGGLATEAFF.

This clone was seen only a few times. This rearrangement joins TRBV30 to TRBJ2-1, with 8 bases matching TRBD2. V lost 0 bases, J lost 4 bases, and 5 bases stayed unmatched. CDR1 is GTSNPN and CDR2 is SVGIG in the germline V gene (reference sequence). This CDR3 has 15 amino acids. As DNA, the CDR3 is TGTGCCTGGAGTGTACCCGCGGGGGGATACAATGAGCAGTTCTTC. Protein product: CAWSVPAGGYNEQFF.

The CDR3, as DNA: TGTGCCAGCAGCGTAATTGGGGAGGGTGGCTACACCTTC. As protein: CASSVIGEGGYTF. The rearrangement uses TRBV9 and TRBJ1-2; D unclear. This CDR3 region has 13 residues. The V end lost 1 base, the J end lost 7 bases, and 11 bases lay between the germline ends. The V gene's germline CDR1 is SGDLS and CDR2 YYNGEE.

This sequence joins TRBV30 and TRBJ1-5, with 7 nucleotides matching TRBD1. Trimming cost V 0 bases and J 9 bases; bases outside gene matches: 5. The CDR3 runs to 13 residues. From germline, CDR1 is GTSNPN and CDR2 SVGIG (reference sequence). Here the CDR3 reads CAWSVGGSGPQHF. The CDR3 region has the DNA TGTGCCTGGAGTGTAGGGGGCTCCGGGCCCCAGCATTTT.

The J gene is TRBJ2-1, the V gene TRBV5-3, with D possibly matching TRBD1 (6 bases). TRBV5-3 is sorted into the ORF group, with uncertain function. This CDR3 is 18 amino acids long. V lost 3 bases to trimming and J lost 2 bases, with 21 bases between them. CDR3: CARSSLDSYNPTYNEQFF. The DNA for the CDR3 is TGTGCCAGAAGCTCCCTGGACAGCTATAACCCTACCTACAATGAGCAGTTCTTC.

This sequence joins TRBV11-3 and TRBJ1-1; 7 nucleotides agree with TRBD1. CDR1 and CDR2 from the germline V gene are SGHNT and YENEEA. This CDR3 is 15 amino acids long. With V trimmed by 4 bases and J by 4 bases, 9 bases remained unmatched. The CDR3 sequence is CASSSLQGSGTEAFF. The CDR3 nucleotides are TGTGCCAGCAGCTCTCTACAGGGGAGCGGCACTGAAGCTTTCTTT.

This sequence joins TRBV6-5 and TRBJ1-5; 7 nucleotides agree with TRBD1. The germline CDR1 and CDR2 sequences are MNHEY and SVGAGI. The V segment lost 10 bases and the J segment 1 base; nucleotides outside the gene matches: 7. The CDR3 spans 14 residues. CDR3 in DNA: TGTGCCACCCTAAGGACAGGAAGCAATCAGCCCCAGCATTTT. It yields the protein CATLRTGSNQPQHF.

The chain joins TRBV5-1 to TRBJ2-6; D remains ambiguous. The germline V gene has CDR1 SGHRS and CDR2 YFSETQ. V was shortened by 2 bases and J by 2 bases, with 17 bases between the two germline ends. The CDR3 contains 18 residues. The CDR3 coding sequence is TGCGCCAGCAGCTTCCCGATTACCGCCCGGGCTGGGGCCAACGTCCTGACTTTC. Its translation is CASSFPITARAGANVLTF.